This T cell receptor beta chain emerged from a study of technical replicates of blood from a few donors. Clones were sequenced by immunoSEQ multiplex PCR, and TCRdb holds only the in-frame ones, with some missing. The sample lists approximately 70,000 clones, about 97% occurring once. This clone occurred once. There are 15 residues in the CDR3. J lost 3 bases, V lost 0 bases, and 4 bases had no gene match. Germline values: CDR1 SGHNT, CDR2 YYREEE (reference sequence). The sample taken for sequencing was T cells isolated from PBMCs. The rearrangement links TRBV5-4 to TRBJ2-7, with 9 bases matching TRBD1. This TCR came from a human donor in good health. The CDR3, as DNA: TGTGCCAGCAGCTTGGGGGACAGGGTTCGCTACGAGCAGTACTTC. This translates into CASSLGDRVRYEQYF. Variable domain in full (rest from reference TRBV5-4 and TRBJ2-7): ETGVTQSPTHLIKTRGQQVTLRCSSQSGHNTVSWYQQALGQGPQFIFQYYREEENGRGNFPPRFSGLQFPNYSSELNVNALELDDSALYLCASSLGDRVRYEQYFGPGTRLTVT.